This T cell receptor (beta chain) was captured by sequencing in a study of spatial heterogeneity in lung cancer. Time point described: sample taken at primary tumor resection. The sequenced material consisted of unsorted whole RNA from tumor, nontumor lung or frozen PBMC. Samples were obtained from about 72 donors, all untreated early-stage non-small cell lung cancer patients. Study-wide results and caveats: Ubiquitous, expanded tumor-derived TCRs were more frequently observed in blood at resection than at follow-up.

Trimming left V 7 bases short and J 0 bases short, with 9 bases between. Germline loops: CDR1 DFQATT, CDR2 SNEGSKA (reference sequence). The CDR3 is 12 residues long. A distinct unique molecular identifier was carried by each TCR cDNA molecule. TCRdb called the 5' RACE reads again in MiXCR, with one record for every CDR3 protein. Of about 92,000 distinct CDR3 sequences listed, more than 10% are singletons. This clonotype turned up a few times. As yet, its antigen is unknown. The clonotype comes from a male donor with early-stage non-small cell lung cancer. Sequences were derived from PBMCs, sampled at surgery. The chain couples TRBV20-1 to TRBJ1-1, with no clear D. The CDR3 is CSVTDLNTEAFF. CDR3 in DNA: TGCAGTGTGACCGATCTGAACACTGAAGCTTTCTTT.